This passage covers 17 T cell receptor beta chains from one sample sequenced in a study of TIL therapy for anti-PD-1-resistant metastatic lung cancer. The immunoSEQ assay was v3. Produced via immunoSEQ multiplex PCR; TCRdb's table is partial and in-frame only. The sample consists of approximately 40,000 clones, around 79% of them appearing once. Time point specified: pre-treatment sample, taken before nivolumab and TIL therapy. The source material was blood, sampled at baseline. The receptors originated from a person aged 25-79 years with non-small cell lung cancer.

In its sample, this clone was seen once. V is TRBV19 and J is TRBJ2-7, with TRBD1 matching over 8 bases. Germline V lookup: CDR1 LNHDA, CDR2 SQIVND (reference sequence). This CDR3 region has 13 residues. With V trimmed by 4 bases and J by 5 bases, 4 bases remained unmatched. In DNA form, the CDR3 reads TGTGCCAGTAGTAGGACAGGGCCCAACGAGCAGTACTTC. This gives the protein CASSRTGPNEQYF.

V and J are TRBV4-2 and TRBJ2-7; 8 bases align to TRBD2. CDR1 and CDR2 from the germline V gene are LGHNA and YNFKEQ. This CDR3 is 15 amino acids long. V trimming: 0 bases; J trimming: 7 bases; junction bases outside the gene matches: 8. This CDR3 is CASSQEAGVAGEQYF. CDR3 nucleotide sequence: TGTGCCAGCAGCCAAGAAGCGGGAGTCGCGGGGGAGCAGTACTTC.

In its sample, this clone was seen once. The chain employs TRBV28 and TRBJ2-1; D is possibly TRBD2 (5 bases). Trimming left V 3 bases short and J 9 bases short, with 12 bases between. The CDR3 loop spans 13 amino acids. The germline V gene encodes CDR1 MDHEN and CDR2 SYDVKM. This CDR3 reads CASSLGSRGEQFF. The CDR3 coding sequence is TGTGCCAGCAGTTTGGGGTCCCGGGGTGAGCAGTTCTTC.

The J gene is TRBJ2-7, the V gene TRBV4-2; possible D gene TRBD1, 5 bases. Germline V lookup: CDR1 LGHNA, CDR2 YNFKEQ. The germline V and J ends were trimmed by 3 bases and 4 bases, with 19 bases remaining between them. CDR3 length: 16 amino acids. The CDR3 bases are TGTGCCAGCAGCCACCCCAAAGGGGCAGGGCAGTACGAGCAGTACTTC. It encodes CASSHPKGAGQYEQYF.

The chain carries TRBV27 and TRBJ2-1, with D tentatively TRBD1 (5 bases). Deletions cut 6 bases from V and 10 bases from J, with 10 bases between. Germline-derived CDR1 and CDR2 are MNHEY and SMNVEV (reference sequence). This CDR3 region has 11 residues. The CDR3 protein is CASRVKGEQFF. The CDR3 DNA reads TGTGCCAGCAGGGTGAAGGGGGAGCAGTTCTTC.

This chain uses TRBV5-4 with TRBJ2-7, with a weak D call TRBD1 (5 bases). The germline V gene has CDR1 SGHNT and CDR2 YYREEE (reference sequence). V gave up 1 base and J gave up 4 bases, with 6 bases separating them. This CDR3 is 12 amino acids long. The CDR3: CASSLSGYEQYF. CDR3 DNA sequence: TGTGCCAGCAGCTTGTCAGGGTACGAGCAGTACTTC.

This clone was observed a single time. The chain carries TRBV7-8 and TRBJ2-4; tentative D call: TRBD1 (5 bases). The CDR3 covers 20 residues. V dropped 1 base and J dropped 3 bases, with 25 bases sitting between them. Per the germline V gene, CDR1 is SGHVS and CDR2 is FQNEAQ. Here the CDR3 reads CASSLDRVPGMSKGKNIQYF. CDR3 nucleotide sequence: TGTGCCAGCAGCTTAGATCGGGTCCCAGGGATGTCCAAGGGCAAAAACATTCAGTACTTC.

The J gene is TRBJ2-7, the V gene TRBV7-2; D not resolved. Germline CDR1 SGHTA, CDR2 FQGNSA. The V gene lost 1 base and the J gene lost 6 bases, with 10 bases spanning the gap. CDR3 length: 13 amino acids. CDR3 sequence: CASSLVRGSEQYF. The DNA of the CDR3 is TGTGCCAGCAGCTTAGTACGCGGATCCGAGCAGTACTTC.

This clone was seen only a few times. The chain is built from TRBV5-4 and TRBJ2-2; D not certain. The CDR3 length is 14 residues. The germline V gene has CDR1 SGHNT and CDR2 YYREEE (reference sequence). Trimming pared 3 bases from V and 2 bases from J, leaving 8 bases between. This chain's CDR3 is CASSYGPNTGELFF. In DNA, the CDR3 is TGTGCCAGCAGCTACGGACCAAACACCGGGGAGCTGTTTTTT.

This sequence joins TRBV9 and TRBJ2-1; 7 bases are a match to TRBD1. The CDR3 sequence is 14 residues long. The ends lost 4 bases at V and 0 bases at J; junction bases unmatched: 1. Germline CDR1 reads SGDLS; CDR2 reads YYNGEE. Here the CDR3 reads CASSRQGSYNEQFF. In nucleotides, the CDR3 is TGTGCCAGCAGCAGACAGGGCTCCTACAATGAGCAGTTCTTC.

This clone was seen a handful of times. V and J are TRBV28 and TRBJ1-2; D is ambiguous. V was clipped by 2 bases and J by 4 bases, with 8 bases between them. Germline CDR1 and CDR2: MDHEN and SYDVKM. The CDR3 is 13 amino acids. CDR3 nucleotides: TGTGCCAGCAGTTTAAACGCAGTCTATGGCTACACCTTC. This translates into CASSLNAVYGYTF.

This chain links TRBV5-1 with TRBJ1-1, with D possibly matching TRBD1 (6 bases). CDR1 and CDR2 from the germline V gene are SGHRS and YFSETQ. The CDR3 runs to 16 residues. Trimming cost V 4 bases and J 1 base, with 17 bases left between them. This chain's CDR3 is CASSPYGGQTNTEAFF. The CDR3 bases are TGCGCCAGCAGCCCATACGGCGGACAGACGAACACTGAAGCTTTCTTT. The variable domain in full, with the rest retrieved from reference TRBV5-1 and TRBJ1-1, is KAGVTQTPRYLIKTRGQQVTLSCSPISGHRSVSWYQQTPGQGLQFLFEYFSETQRNKGNFPGRFSGRQFSNSRSEMNVSTLELGDSALYLCASSPYGGQTNTEAFFGQGTRLTVV.

V gene TRBV2 combines with J gene TRBJ2-2; no clear D. The CDR3 sequence is 14 residues long. The ends were cut back, 3 bases at V and 1 base at J, with 6 bases in the middle. CDR1 and CDR2 from the germline V gene are SNHLY and FYNNEI. The CDR3 loop reads CASSETRNTGELFF. As DNA, the CDR3 is TGTGCCAGCAGTGAGACGAGGAACACCGGGGAGCTGTTTTTT.

The CDR3 DNA sequence: TGTGCCAGCAGCTTAGGACCCTTAGCTGCTGTCTCCGAGCAGTACTTC. It encodes CASSLGPLAAVSEQYF. The chain combines TRBV7-8 with TRBJ2-7, with D hard to call. Per the germline V gene, CDR1 is SGHVS and CDR2 is FQNEAQ. The CDR3 has 16 residues. Trimming stripped 1 base from V and 6 bases from J, with 19 bases between.

The chain carries TRBV11-2 and TRBJ2-2; the D is unclear. Per germline, CDR1 SGHAT and CDR2 FQNNGV. V dropped 5 bases and J dropped 4 bases, with 2 bases sitting between them. The CDR3 consists of 11 residues. DNA of the CDR3: TGTGCCAGCAGCCGCACCGGGGAGCTGTTTTTT. Translated: CASSRTGELFF.

The chain joins TRBV2 to TRBJ2-7; tentatively, D is TRBD1 (5 bases). The CDR3 extends over 14 amino acids. V dropped 3 bases and J dropped 1 base, with 10 bases sitting between them. Looked up from germline, CDR1 is SNHLY and CDR2 is FYNNEI. The CDR3 nucleotides are TGTGCCAGCAGTGATAGCAGGGCATCCTACGAGCAGTACTTC. Translation gives CASSDSRASYEQYF.

The chain recombines TRBV7-2 with TRBJ2-7; TRBD2 aligns across 8 bases. CDR1 and CDR2 from the germline V gene are SGHTA and FQGNSA. Trimming at V came to 3 bases and at J to 0 bases, leaving 7 bases not matched to a gene. CDR3 length equals 16 residues. CDR3 region: CASSFLAGAFSYEQYF. The CDR3, as DNA: TGTGCCAGCAGCTTCCTAGCGGGCGCGTTCTCCTACGAGCAGTACTTC. Variable domain in full (rest from reference TRBV7-2 and TRBJ2-7): GAGVSQSPSNKVTEKGKDVELRCDPISGHTALYWYRQSLGQGLEFLIYFQGNSAPDKSGLPSDRFSAERTGGSVSTLTIQRTQQEDSAVYLCASSFLAGAFSYEQYFGPGTRLTVT.